The sequence of this TCR beta chain was determined in a study of graft-versus-host responses after intestinal transplantation. Across the study: Isolated intestinal, liver-intestinal, or multivisceral transplants were what recipients had.

Only in-frame clones appear in the TCRdb table, and some are missing; sequencing was by immunoSEQ multiplex PCR. The profile shows about 22,000 clones, 50% to 65% of them singletons. Study observations and caveats: Some GvH clones were seen earlier in gut or blood, suggesting intestinal origin.

The source material was alloreactive CD4+ T cells from a mixed lymphocyte reaction culture, sampled before intestinal transplant. Subset denoted: CFSE-low proliferating T cells sorted from roughly 6-day pre-transplant mixed lymphocyte reaction (GvH or HvG direction). The source is a human patient who received an intestinal transplant.

CDR3 DNA: TGCGCCAGCAGCGGTGGGACAGGGAATTCACCCCTCCACTTT. Its protein product is CASSGGTGNSPLHF. The chain uses TRBV5-1 and TRBJ1-6, with 9 bases lining up with TRBD1. The CDR3 loop spans 14 amino acids. The germline gives CDR1 SGHRS, CDR2 YFSETQ. The V segment lost 4 bases and the J segment 7 bases; nucleotides outside the gene matches: 3.